This T cell receptor (beta chain) was obtained from a study of vaccination and CD4 T cells after COVID-19. For the study at large: Nasal swab PCR showed SARS-CoV-2 in convalescent patients, under ten with mild and one with severe disease. There were six male and four female convalescents, and two of them were Hispanic. Sample collection from three convalescent patients took place at day 14 and days 161 to 241 post-vaccination.

V lost 3 bases and J 4 bases, leaving 13 bases between the germline ends. The CDR3 is 14 residues long. Germline CDR1 SEHNR, CDR2 FQNEAQ (reference sequence). An Oncomine TCR Beta short-read assay was used to sequence the DNA from cultured CD4+ T cells. Via MiXCR, TCRdb re-called the PCR reads, giving one row per CDR3 protein. The sample has 20,000 to 25,000 distinct CDR3 sequences, around two fifths seen once; the top ten hold roughly 5%. Noted time point: late sampling 161 to 241 days after vaccination in three convalescent patients. Sample treatment: roughly 10-day PBMC culture with coronavirus spike peptide pools or control peptides (ViraFEST assay). TCRs were sequenced by ViraFEST after antigen-specific T cells had been expanded with peptide pools. This clonotype was observed a few times. Its antigen remains unidentified.

The chain combines TRBV7-9 with TRBJ2-7; tentatively, D is TRBD2 (6 bases). The source material was CD4+ T cells from blood, cultured in vitro, sampled about 7 months after SARS-CoV-2 vaccination. The source is a human donor who had recovered from COVID-19. The CDR3 nucleotides are TGTGCCAGCAGCTTGGGGGGACTTGTTTACGAGCAGTACTTC. Translated: CASSLGGLVYEQYF.